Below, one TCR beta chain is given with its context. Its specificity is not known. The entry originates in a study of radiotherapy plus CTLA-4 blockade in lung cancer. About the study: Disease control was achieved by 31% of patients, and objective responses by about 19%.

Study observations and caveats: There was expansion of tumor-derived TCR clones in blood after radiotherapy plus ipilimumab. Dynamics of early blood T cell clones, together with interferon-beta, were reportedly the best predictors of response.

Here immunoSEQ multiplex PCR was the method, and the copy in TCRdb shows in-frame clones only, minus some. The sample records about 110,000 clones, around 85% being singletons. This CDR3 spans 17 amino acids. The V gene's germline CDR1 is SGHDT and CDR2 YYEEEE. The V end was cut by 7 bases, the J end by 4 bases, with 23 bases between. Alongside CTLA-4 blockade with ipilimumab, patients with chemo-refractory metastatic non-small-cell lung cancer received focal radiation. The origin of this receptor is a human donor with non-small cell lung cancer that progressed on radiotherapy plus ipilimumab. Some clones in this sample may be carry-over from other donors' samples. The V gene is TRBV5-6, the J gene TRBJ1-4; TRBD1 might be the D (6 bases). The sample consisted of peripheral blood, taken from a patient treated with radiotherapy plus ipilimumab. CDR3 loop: CASWRWDPGDYNEKLFF. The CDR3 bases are TGTGCCAGCTGGAGGTGGGATCCAGGGGATTATAATGAAAAACTGTTTTTT.